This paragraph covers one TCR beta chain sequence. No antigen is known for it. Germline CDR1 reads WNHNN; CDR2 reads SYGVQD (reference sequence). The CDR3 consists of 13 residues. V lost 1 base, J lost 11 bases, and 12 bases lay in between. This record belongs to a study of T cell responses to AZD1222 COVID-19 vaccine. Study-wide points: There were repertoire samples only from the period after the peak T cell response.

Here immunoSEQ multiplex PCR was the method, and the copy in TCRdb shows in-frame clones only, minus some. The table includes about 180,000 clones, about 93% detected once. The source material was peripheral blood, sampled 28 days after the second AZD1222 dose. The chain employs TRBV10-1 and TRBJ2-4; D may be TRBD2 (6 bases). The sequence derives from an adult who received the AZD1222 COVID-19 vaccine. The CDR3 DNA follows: TGCGCCAGCAGTGAGTTGCGGGGAGGCTTTCAGTACTTC. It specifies CASSELRGGFQYF.